The present T cell receptor beta chain was sequenced within a study of blood T cell repertoires in COVID-19. Overall study context: Sites in the United States, Italy and Spain provided acute and convalescent COVID-19 samples. PBMCs, B-cell-depleted T cells, or T cells provided the cDNA or gDNA that made up the material.

V was pared by 2 bases and J by 13 bases, with 14 bases between. The V gene's germline CDR1 is KGHSH and CDR2 LQKENI. The CDR3 is 12 amino acids. Authors' data handling: Reference gene primers were amplified, and this amplification served to estimate nucleated cell counts. Assay: immunoSEQ multiplex PCR; the TCRdb copy retains only in-frame clones and omits some. V and J calls and clone size are given by that table; D and trimming were obtained from the DNA. Of approximately 130,000 clones in the sample, approximately 85% were seen once. The chain uses TRBV18 and TRBJ1-2; the D gene is possibly TRBD1 (6 bases). The sequencing input was peripheral blood. This sequence was found in a human donor in a cohort sampled during active COVID-19. The CDR3 region has the DNA TGTGCCAGCTCACCAACGACAGGATCCTGCACCTTC. Residues: CASSPTTGSCTF. Using reference TRBV18 and TRBJ1-2 for the parts outside the CDR3, the full variable domain is NAGVMQNPRHLVRRRGQEARLRCSPMKGHSHVYWYRQLPEEGLKFMVYLQKENIIDESGMPKERFSAEFPKEGPSILRIQQVVRGDSAAYFCASSPTTGSCTFGSGTRLTVV.